A selection of T cell receptor beta chains follows, all from one sample in a study of T cell repertoires in cytomegalovirus infection. These TCRs are of unknown antigen specificity. MiXCR, applied by TCRdb to the reads, yields one record per CDR3 protein. The table shows tens of thousands of distinct CDR3 sequences, with roughly a fifth occurring only once. Sample: CD8+ T cells from cultured PBMCs, taken from culture after CMV antigen stimulation. The receptor source for this set is a human donor in good health (CMV status not recorded). Some clones in this sample may be carry-over from other donors' samples. CDR3s include the opening cysteine and the closing phenylalanine or tryptophan. D genes are given only for firm matches. Clone size is shown for a subset of rows, as once, few, many or a class of expanded clone.

clone_size: NA
j_call: TRBJ1-2
v_call: TRBV29-1
d_call: NA
cdr3_aa: CSGSDAVYGYTF
cdr3_nt: TGCAGCGGGTCGGATGCCGTCTATGGCTACACCTTC

clone_size: few
j_call: TRBJ2-1
v_call: TRBV4-3
d_call: NA
cdr3_aa: CASSQDRSSYNEQFF
cdr3_nt: TGCGCCAGCAGCCAAGATCGCAGCTCCTACAATGAGCAGTTCTTC

clone_size: few
j_call: TRBJ2-7
v_call: TRBV2
d_call: NA
cdr3_aa: CASISAWSSYEQYF
cdr3_nt: TGTGCCAGCATTTCGGCTTGGAGCTCCTACGAGCAGTACTTC

clone_size: NA
j_call: TRBJ2-7
v_call: TRBV5-4
d_call: NA
cdr3_aa: CASSSHPIYEQYF
cdr3_nt: TGTGCCAGCAGCTCCCACCCGATCTACGAGCAGTACTTC

clone_size: NA
j_call: TRBJ2-5
v_call: TRBV7-2
d_call: TRBD2
cdr3_aa: CASSLALAGVTQETQYF
cdr3_nt: TGTGCCAGCAGCTTAGCGCTAGCGGGGGTTACACAAGAGACCCAGTACTTC

clone_size: few
j_call: TRBJ1-2
v_call: TRBV7-9
d_call: NA
cdr3_aa: CASSLEGGPYGYTF
cdr3_nt: TGTGCCAGCAGCTTAGAGGGAGGTCCCTATGGCTACACCTTC

clone_size: once
j_call: TRBJ2-4
v_call: TRBV7-2
d_call: NA
cdr3_aa: CASSLARGGTKNIQYF
cdr3_nt: TGTGCCAGCAGCTTAGCAAGAGGGGGGACCAAAAACATTCAGTACTTC

clone_size: few
j_call: TRBJ1-2
v_call: TRBV28
d_call: NA
cdr3_aa: CASRETSGRSYGYTF
cdr3_nt: TGTGCCAGCAGAGAAACGTCGGGACGGAGCTATGGCTACACCTTC

clone_size: few
j_call: TRBJ1-5
v_call: TRBV11-2
d_call: NA
cdr3_aa: CASSLGEAQPQHF
cdr3_nt: TGTGCCAGCAGCTTGGGAGAGGCACAGCCCCAGCATTTT

clone_size: NA
j_call: TRBJ1-1
v_call: TRBV19
d_call: NA
cdr3_aa: CASKGTEAFF
cdr3_nt: TGTGCCAGTAAGGGCACTGAAGCTTTCTTT

clone_size: NA
j_call: TRBJ1-2
v_call: TRBV7-2
d_call: TRBD1
cdr3_aa: CASSRGQGAAFGKAGYTF
cdr3_nt: TGTGCCAGCAGCCGGGGACAGGGGGCCGCGTTTGGGAAAGCTGGCTACACCTTC

clone_size: NA
j_call: TRBJ2-1
v_call: TRBV30
d_call: NA
cdr3_aa: CAWSSGVYNEQFF
cdr3_nt: TGTGCCTGGAGTTCAGGGGTTTACAATGAGCAGTTCTTC

clone_size: NA
j_call: TRBJ2-5
v_call: TRBV11-2
d_call: NA
cdr3_aa: CASSPEPSGYETQYF
cdr3_nt: TGTGCCAGCAGCCCCGAACCCTCCGGGTACGAGACCCAGTACTTC

clone_size: few
j_call: TRBJ1-5
v_call: TRBV15
d_call: NA
cdr3_aa: CATSRDQGRNQPQHF
cdr3_nt: TGTGCCACCAGCAGAGATCAGGGTCGCAATCAGCCCCAGCATTTT

clone_size: few
j_call: TRBJ1-5
v_call: TRBV18
d_call: TRBD1
cdr3_aa: CASSPGDRGRWGSAQHF
cdr3_nt: TGTGCCAGCTCACCAGGGGACAGGGGGCGCTGGGGATCAGCCCAGCATTTT

clone_size: NA
j_call: TRBJ2-7
v_call: TRBV6-5
d_call: TRBD1
cdr3_aa: CASSPGQTYEQYF
cdr3_nt: TGTGCCAGCAGTCCGGGACAGACCTACGAGCAGTACTTC

clone_size: few
j_call: TRBJ2-7
v_call: TRBV7-6
d_call: TRBD1
cdr3_aa: CASSSGQGAPREQYF
cdr3_nt: TGTGCCAGCAGCTCCGGACAGGGGGCACCAAGGGAGCAGTACTTC

clone_size: NA
j_call: TRBJ1-1
v_call: TRBV20-1
d_call: NA
cdr3_aa: CSADFIDRQYTEAFF
cdr3_nt: TGCAGTGCTGATTTTATTGACAGACAGTACACTGAAGCTTTCTTT

clone_size: NA
j_call: TRBJ2-3
v_call: TRBV20-1
d_call: NA
cdr3_aa: CSPGMSTDTQYF
cdr3_nt: TGCAGCCCTGGGATGAGCACAGATACGCAGTATTTT

clone_size: NA
j_call: TRBJ2-3
v_call: TRBV7-3
d_call: NA
cdr3_aa: CASSLRPSTDTQYF
cdr3_nt: TGTGCCAGCAGCTTAAGACCTAGCACAGATACGCAGTATTTT

clone_size: few
j_call: TRBJ2-1
v_call: TRBV6-1
d_call: NA
cdr3_aa: CASREQRFLYNEQFF
cdr3_nt: TGTGCCAGCAGAGAACAGCGTTTCCTCTACAATGAGCAGTTCTTC

clone_size: NA
j_call: TRBJ2-5
v_call: TRBV7-8
d_call: NA
cdr3_aa: CASSLAGGQGGETQYF
cdr3_nt: TGTGCCAGCAGCTTAGCGGGGGGGCAGGGCGGAGAGACCCAGTACTTC

clone_size: NA
j_call: TRBJ1-1
v_call: TRBV7-9
d_call: NA
cdr3_aa: CASSETIGWDTAFF
cdr3_nt: TGTGCCAGCAGCGAAACGATCGGTTGGGACACCGCTTTCTTT

clone_size: few
j_call: TRBJ1-1
v_call: TRBV6-2/TRBV6-3
d_call: NA
cdr3_aa: CASSYSEGLNTEAFF
cdr3_nt: TGTGCCAGCAGTTACTCGGAGGGCCTGAACACTGAAGCTTTCTTT

clone_size: NA
j_call: TRBJ1-3
v_call: TRBV7-9
d_call: TRBD1
cdr3_aa: CASSRDSSSGNTIYF
cdr3_nt: TGTGCCAGCAGCCGGGACAGTTCCTCTGGAAACACCATATATTTT

clone_size: NA
j_call: TRBJ2-6
v_call: TRBV4-3
d_call: NA
cdr3_aa: CASSPEDSSSSGANVLTF
cdr3_nt: TGCGCCAGCAGCCCAGAGGACAGCTCAAGCTCTGGGGCCAACGTCCTGACTTTC

clone_size: few
j_call: TRBJ2-3
v_call: TRBV4-1
d_call: TRBD2
cdr3_aa: CASSQFSGGAKDTQYF
cdr3_nt: TGCGCCAGCAGCCAATTCAGCGGGGGGGCCAAAGATACGCAGTATTTT

clone_size: few
j_call: TRBJ2-7
v_call: TRBV6-5
d_call: NA
cdr3_aa: CASSPTGAGYEQYF
cdr3_nt: TGTGCCAGCAGCCCCACGGGGGCGGGCTACGAGCAGTACTTC

clone_size: few
j_call: TRBJ1-1
v_call: TRBV6-8
d_call: NA
cdr3_aa: CASSYSNQWNTEAFF
cdr3_nt: TGTGCCAGCAGTTACTCGAACCAATGGAACACTGAAGCTTTCTTT

clone_size: few
j_call: TRBJ1-4
v_call: TRBV7-9
d_call: NA
cdr3_aa: CASSSRLSWAEKLFF
cdr3_nt: TGTGCCAGCAGCTCGAGACTCTCTTGGGCCGAAAAACTGTTTTTT

clone_size: once
j_call: TRBJ1-1
v_call: TRBV7-4
d_call: NA
cdr3_aa: CASSLGGNEAFF
cdr3_nt: TGTGCCAGCAGCTTAGGTGGAAATGAAGCTTTCTTT

clone_size: NA
j_call: TRBJ2-7
v_call: TRBV10-3
d_call: NA
cdr3_aa: CAISESKGHPAEGQYF
cdr3_nt: TGTGCCATCAGTGAGTCGAAAGGCCACCCCGCCGAGGGGCAGTACTTC

clone_size: NA
j_call: TRBJ2-7
v_call: TRBV27
d_call: TRBD1
cdr3_aa: CASRYDGQGANEQYF
cdr3_nt: TGTGCCAGCCGCTATGACGGACAGGGGGCAAACGAGCAGTACTTC

clone_size: many
j_call: TRBJ1-1
v_call: TRBV7-6
d_call: TRBD1
cdr3_aa: CASSSGQGFTEAFF
cdr3_nt: TGTGCCAGCAGCTCGGGACAGGGATTCACTGAAGCTTTCTTT

clone_size: NA
j_call: TRBJ1-1
v_call: TRBV6-5
d_call: NA
cdr3_aa: CASSYSYTNTEAFF
cdr3_nt: TGTGCCAGCAGTTACTCCTACACTAACACTGAAGCTTTCTTT

clone_size: few
j_call: TRBJ1-1
v_call: TRBV12-3/TRBV12-4
d_call: NA
cdr3_aa: CASSYSSGGNTEAFF
cdr3_nt: TGTGCCAGCAGCTACTCGAGCGGGGGGAACACTGAAGCTTTCTTT

clone_size: few
j_call: TRBJ1-4
v_call: TRBV7-2
d_call: NA
cdr3_aa: CASSLALPPEWLFF
cdr3_nt: TGTGCCAGCAGCTTAGCGCTACCCCCCGAGTGGCTGTTTTTT

clone_size: NA
j_call: TRBJ1-1
v_call: TRBV6-8
d_call: NA
cdr3_aa: CASSPGTKDQAFF
cdr3_nt: TGTGCCAGCAGCCCCGGGACTAAAGACCAAGCTTTCTTT

clone_size: few
j_call: TRBJ1-1
v_call: TRBV6-5
d_call: NA
cdr3_aa: CASSYSGRRTAEAFF
cdr3_nt: TGTGCCAGCAGTTACTCGGGCCGCCGAACGGCTGAAGCTTTCTTT

clone_size: NA
j_call: TRBJ2-7
v_call: TRBV6-1
d_call: NA
cdr3_aa: CASSEGLTASTYEQYF
cdr3_nt: TGTGCCAGCAGTGAAGGGTTGACAGCCTCCACCTACGAGCAGTACTTC